The 16 T cell receptor beta chains below come from one sample, sequenced in a study of cytomegalovirus exposure and HLA in healthy donors. TCRdb's copy holds only in-frame clones and misses some; the assay was immunoSEQ multiplex PCR. The table records under 60,000 clones, about 88% of them present only once. The sample was PBMCs. The origin of the receptors is a woman aged 30 to 39 in good health and CMV-seronegative.

The rearrangement joins TRBV7-9 to TRBJ2-3; 11 nucleotides line up with TRBD2. Per germline, CDR1 SEHNR and CDR2 FQNEAQ (reference sequence). This CDR3 is 18 amino acids long. The ends lost 2 bases at V and 4 bases at J; junction bases unmatched: 11. CDR3 sequence (DNA): TGTGCCAGCAGCTTAAAAGGAAGACTAGCGGGAAGCGCAGATACGCAGTATTTT. As protein: CASSLKGRLAGSADTQYF.

This clone was counted once. The chain is built from TRBV7-2 and TRBJ2-7; possibly TRBD2 for D (6 bases). Trimming cost V 11 bases and J 6 bases, with 17 bases left between them. Germline assignment: CDR1 SGHTA and CDR2 FQGNSA. The CDR3 loop spans 12 amino acids. This chain's CDR3 is CASRLEVAEQYF. CDR3 coding DNA: TGTGCCTCAAGACTAGAGGTCGCCGAGCAGTACTTC.

The rearrangement uses TRBV21-1 and TRBJ2-1; the listed D gene, TRBD1, was not tested against the DNA. TRBV21-1 represents a pseudogene. This CDR3 spans 15 amino acids. The CDR3 region is CASSKGDSINNEQFF. DNA for the CDR3: TGTGCCAGCAGCAAAGGGGACAGCATCAACAATGAGCAGTTCTTC.

The chain joins TRBV28 to TRBJ1-2; D is possibly TRBD1 (6 bases). Trimming removed 6 bases from V and 8 bases from J, with 16 bases in between. CDR1 and CDR2 from the germline V gene are MDHEN and SYDVKM. The CDR3 consists of 13 residues. The CDR3, as DNA: TGTGCCAGCAGCAGCCCAAACCAGGGGGGCTACACCTTC. Encoded protein: CASSSPNQGGYTF.

The V call is TRBV13, the J call TRBJ2-3; 8 bases agree with TRBD2. CDR3 length: 14 amino acids. Per the germline V gene, CDR1 is PRHDT and CDR2 is FYEKMQ (reference sequence). V shed 4 bases, J shed 4 bases, and the junction held 4 bases outside the gene matches. This chain's CDR3 is CASSSPGGADTQYF. The CDR3 region has the DNA TGTGCCAGCAGCTCCCCCGGGGGGGCAGATACGCAGTATTTT.

The rearrangement joins TRBV11-3 to TRBJ2-2; TRBD1 matches 9 bases. The length of the CDR3 is 16 residues. Germline-derived CDR1 and CDR2 are SGHNT and YENEEA. Trimming removed 5 bases from V and 4 bases from J; junction bases left unmatched: 8. DNA of the CDR3: TGTGCCAGCAGCGTCGGGACAGGGTACGGCACCGGGGAGCTGTTTTTT. Protein product: CASSVGTGYGTGELFF.

The rearrangement links TRBV27 to TRBJ2-7, with 7 bases matching TRBD2. Unmatched junction bases numbered 8, after V lost 6 bases and J lost 3 bases. The CDR3 contains 14 residues. Germline V gene sequence: CDR1 MNHEY, CDR2 SMNVEV (reference sequence). The CDR3 region is CASSLFGGNYEQYF. CDR3 nucleotide sequence: TGTGCCAGCAGCTTGTTCGGGGGGAACTACGAGCAGTACTTC.

The chain links TRBV6-4 to TRBJ2-5; weak D call: TRBD2 (6 bases). The CDR3 is made up of 17 amino acids. CDR1 is MRHNA and CDR2 is SNTAGT in the germline V gene. V dropped 3 bases and J dropped 4 bases, with 21 bases sitting between them. This chain's CDR3 is CASSEEGLGVLVETQYF. CDR3 DNA sequence: TGTGCCAGCAGTGAGGAGGGATTAGGTGTTCTAGTAGAGACCCAGTACTTC.

V gene TRBV19 combines with J gene TRBJ2-1; 8 nucleotides line up with TRBD2. V trimming: 4 bases; J trimming: 1 base; junction bases outside the gene matches: 6. Germline CDR1 reads LNHDA; CDR2 reads SQIVND (reference sequence). The CDR3 is 16 residues long. The CDR3: CASSRLAGQSYNEQFF. CDR3 DNA sequence: TGTGCCAGTAGTAGGCTAGCGGGCCAATCCTACAATGAGCAGTTCTTC.

This clone counts as medium-sized. V usage is TRBV5-1 and J usage is TRBJ1-2, with D possibly matching TRBD1 (5 bases). Germline values: CDR1 SGHRS, CDR2 YFSETQ. CDR3 length: 13 amino acids. The ends were cut back, 0 bases at V and 8 bases at J, with 11 bases in the middle. In DNA form, the CDR3 reads TGCGCCAGCAGCTTGGATCAGGGCCGCGGCTACACCTTC. Amino acids: CASSLDQGRGYTF. Drawing the rest from reference TRBV5-1 and TRBJ1-2, the complete variable domain is KAGVTQTPRYLIKTRGQQVTLSCSPISGHRSVSWYQQTPGQGLQFLFEYFSETQRNKGNFPGRFSGRQFSNSRSEMNVSTLELGDSALYLCASSLDQGRGYTFGSGTRLTVV.

This chain uses TRBV11-2 with TRBJ2-2; D ambiguous. V gave up 6 bases and J gave up 6 bases, with 17 bases separating them. The germline V gene has CDR1 SGHAT and CDR2 FQNNGV. The CDR3 consists of 15 residues. For the CDR3, the DNA is TGTGCCAGCAGGATCATACAGAGTCACGCCGGGGAGCTGTTTTTT. It yields the protein CASRIIQSHAGELFF.

V is TRBV9 and J is TRBJ2-1; 9 bases are shared with TRBD2. J was trimmed by 0 bases and V by 4 bases; bases with no gene match: 17. The CDR3 loop spans 20 amino acids. Germline V lookup: CDR1 SGDLS, CDR2 YYNGEE. The CDR3 here is CASSPTGGREWGGSYNEQFF. The CDR3 nucleotides are TGTGCCAGCAGCCCCACCGGCGGGAGGGAATGGGGGGGCTCCTACAATGAGCAGTTCTTC.

The chain couples TRBV29-1 to TRBJ1-2; D remains ambiguous. The CDR3 extends over 16 amino acids. Germline V gene lookup returns CDR1 SQVTM and CDR2 ANQGSEA. Trimming took off 0 bases at V and 0 bases at J, with 14 bases between the two ends. The CDR3 DNA reads TGCAGCGTTGAAGATAGGCAGGCCAGAGCTAACTATGGCTACACCTTC. Protein product: CSVEDRQARANYGYTF.

The chain joins TRBV19 to TRBJ1-1; D might be TRBD1 (6 bases). Trimming left V 0 bases short and J 1 base short, with 12 bases between. The CDR3 contains 16 residues. Germline V gene sequence: CDR1 LNHDA, CDR2 SQIVND (reference sequence). The CDR3 protein is CASSIDLGQKNTEAFF. CDR3 sequence (DNA): TGTGCCAGTAGTATAGATCTAGGACAGAAGAACACTGAAGCTTTCTTT.

The gene calls are TRBV10-3 and TRBJ1-4, with TRBD1 as a possible D gene (5 bases). CDR1 ENHRY and CDR2 SYGVKD come from the germline V gene. The CDR3 runs to 13 residues. V gave up 5 bases and J gave up 4 bases, with 8 bases separating them. The CDR3 bases are TGTGCCATCAGTCAGGGTCTTAATGAAAAACTGTTTTTT. It translates to CAISQGLNEKLFF.

The chain has TRBV28 and TRBJ1-5; D ambiguous. This CDR3 comprises 13 residues. Germline V lookup: CDR1 MDHEN, CDR2 SYDVKM. Trimming left V 5 bases short and J 9 bases short, with 14 bases between. CDR3 sequence reads: CASSPRTPGPQHF. The CDR3 DNA sequence: TGTGCCAGCAGTCCACGGACTCCAGGGCCCCAGCATTTT.